One and the same sample provided the 5 T cell receptor beta chains below, sequenced in a study of T cells in Graves' hyperthyroidism and ophthalmopathy. Using RNA transcripts as the source, TCR beta CDR3 regions were amplified. HTBI primers were used for first-round RT-PCR of the TCR CDR3. MiXCR, applied by TCRdb to the multiplex PCR reads, yields one record per CDR3 protein. The data show about 290,000 distinct CDR3 sequences, roughly a fifth seen once. The sequencing input was blood. All receptors come from a man in his fifties with Graves' ophthalmopathy.

This clonotype appeared many times. V usage is TRBV5-4 and J usage is TRBJ2-1, with 8 positions matching TRBD2. CDR1 is SGHNT and CDR2 is YYREEE in the germline V gene (reference sequence). The CDR3 runs to 16 residues. Trimming removed 0 bases from V and 7 bases from J; junction bases left unmatched: 9. CDR3 DNA sequence: TGTGCCAGCAGCTTGGGGGGGGCTAGCGGGCCGAATGAGCAGTTCTTC. Encoded protein: CASSLGGASGPNEQFF. The full variable domain, in which reference TRBV5-4 and TRBJ2-1 provide the parts outside the CDR3, is ETGVTQSPTHLIKTRGQQVTLRCSSQSGHNTVSWYQQALGQGPQFIFQYYREEENGRGNFPPRFSGLQFPNYSSELNVNALELDDSALYLCASSLGGASGPNEQFFGPGTRLTVL.

This clonotype appeared a single time. J is TRBJ2-1 and V is TRBV7-9; 11 nucleotides agree with TRBD2. J was trimmed by 6 bases and V by 3 bases; bases with no gene match: 4. The CDR3 sequence is 15 residues long. CDR1 and CDR2 (germline): SEHNR, FQNEAQ (reference sequence). CDR3 in DNA: TGTGCCAGCAGCTTCCTAGCGGGAGGAACCAATGAGCAGTTCTTC. Residues: CASSFLAGGTNEQFF.

The CDR3 is CASSQGDGIGGLFF. The CDR3 bases are TGTGCCAGCAGCCAAGGAGACGGAATCGGTGGACTGTTTTTT. The rearrangement uses TRBV14 and TRBJ1-4; D remains unclear. CDR1 is SGHDN and CDR2 is FVKESK in the germline V gene. The ends were cut back, 1 base at V and 13 bases at J, with 16 bases in the middle. The CDR3 runs 14 residues.

In its sample, this clonotype was seen a few times. The V gene is TRBV6-2 or TRBV6-3, the J gene TRBJ2-7, with TRBD2 matching over 8 bases. The CDR3 covers 18 residues. Germline V gives CDR1 MNHEY, CDR2 SVGEGT. With V trimmed by 2 bases and J by 2 bases, 14 bases remained unmatched. The CDR3 loop reads CASSYDLLRGAGAYEQYF. The CDR3 bases are TGTGCCAGCAGTTACGACCTATTGCGGGGGGCAGGGGCCTACGAGCAGTACTTC.

The chain links TRBV7-2 to TRBJ2-7, with D perhaps matching TRBD1 (6 bases). This CDR3 region has 15 residues. V lost 2 bases, J lost 0 bases, and 11 bases lay in between. Germline CDR1 and CDR2: SGHTA and FQGNSA. The CDR3, as DNA: TGTGCCAGCAGCTTATTGGGGGCAATCTCCTACGAGCAGTACTTC. Its protein product is CASSLLGAISYEQYF.